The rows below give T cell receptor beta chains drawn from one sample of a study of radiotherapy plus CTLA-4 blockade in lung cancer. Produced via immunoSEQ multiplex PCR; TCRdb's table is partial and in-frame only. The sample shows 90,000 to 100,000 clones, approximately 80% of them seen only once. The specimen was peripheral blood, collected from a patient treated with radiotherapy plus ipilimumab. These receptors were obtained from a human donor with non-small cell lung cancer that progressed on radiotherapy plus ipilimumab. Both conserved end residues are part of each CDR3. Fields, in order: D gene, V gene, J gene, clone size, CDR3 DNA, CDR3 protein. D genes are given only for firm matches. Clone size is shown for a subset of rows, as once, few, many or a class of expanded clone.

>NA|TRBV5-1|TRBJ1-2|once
TGCGCCAGCAGCCCCGGGGCCGCTAACTATGGCTACACCTTC
CASSPGAANYGYTF
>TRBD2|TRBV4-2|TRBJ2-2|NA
TGTGCCAGCAGCCAAGAGTCGGGAGCGGGAGGTCGAAACACCGGGGAGCTGTTTTTT
CASSQESGAGGRNTGELFF
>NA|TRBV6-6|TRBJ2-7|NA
TGTGCCAGCGGGGGGCAGCAAACCTACGAGCAGTACTTC
CASGGQQTYEQYF
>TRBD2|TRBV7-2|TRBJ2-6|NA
TGTGCCAGCACTTACGGGGGACTAGCGGGATCCTCTGGGGCCAACGTCCTGACTTTC
CASTYGGLAGSSGANVLTF
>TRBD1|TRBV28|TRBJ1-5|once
TGTGCCAGCAGTTTAACAGGGGCCTGGCAGCCCCAGCATTTT
CASSLTGAWQPQHF
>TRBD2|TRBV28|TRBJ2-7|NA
TGTGCCAGTATGGGACTAGCGGGAGCCATTTACGAGCAGTACTTC
CASMGLAGAIYEQYF
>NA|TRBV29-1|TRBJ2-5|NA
TGCAGCGTTGTATTGGAGAGGGAGACCCAGTACTTC
CSVVLERETQYF
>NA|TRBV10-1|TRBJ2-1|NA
TGCGCCAGCAGTGAGGTCCTAGTAGATGAGCAGTTCTTC
CASSEVLVDEQFF
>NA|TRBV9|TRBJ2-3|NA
TGTGCCAGCAGCTTTACCGGGACCAACCACCCCCCGCAGTATTTT
CASSFTGTNHPPQYF
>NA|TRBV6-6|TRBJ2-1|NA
TGTGCCAGCAGCAATTCCGACCCAACGTGGAATGAGCAGTTCTTC
CASSNSDPTWNEQFF
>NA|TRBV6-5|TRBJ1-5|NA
TGTGCCAGCAGTTACGATTGGGATCAGCCCCAGCATTTT
CASSYDWDQPQHF
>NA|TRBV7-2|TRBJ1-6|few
TGTGCCACCGCCGATGGGCTTGGTTCACCCCTCCACTTT
CATADGLGSPLHF
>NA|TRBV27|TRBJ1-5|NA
TGTGCCAGCAGTTTTCAGGGGCCTCAGCCCCAGCATTTT
CASSFQGPQPQHF
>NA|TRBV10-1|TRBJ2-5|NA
TGCGCCAGCTTAGTAGACCCAAAAGAGACCCAGTACTTC
CASLVDPKETQYF
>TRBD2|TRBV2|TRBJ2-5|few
TGTGCCAGCAGCACCGGGACTATTCGAGAGACCCAGTACTTC
CASSTGTIRETQYF
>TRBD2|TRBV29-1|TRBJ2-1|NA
TGCAGCGTTGACACTAGCGGGACCTACAATGAGCAGTTCTTC
CSVDTSGTYNEQFF
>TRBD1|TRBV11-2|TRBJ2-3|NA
TGTGCCAGCAGCCCAGGACAGGGACGCACAGATACGCAGTATTTT
CASSPGQGRTDTQYF
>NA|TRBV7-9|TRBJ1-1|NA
TGTGCCAGCAGCTTAGACACTGAAGCTTTCTTT
CASSLDTEAFF
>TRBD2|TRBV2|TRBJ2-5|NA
TGTGCCAGCCTCGGGGGGGAGACCCAGTACTTC
CASLGGETQYF
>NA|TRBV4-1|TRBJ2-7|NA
TGCGCCAGCAGCCAACGGGGGGCGGTTAGCTACGAGCAGTACTTC
CASSQRGAVSYEQYF
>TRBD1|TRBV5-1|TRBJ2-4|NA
TGCGCCAGCAGCTTCGACAGGGCGGAAAACATTCAGCACTTC
CASSFDRAENIQHF
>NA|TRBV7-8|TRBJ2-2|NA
TGTGCCAGCACCTGGACTGAGCTGAACACCGGGGAGCTGTTTTTT
CASTWTELNTGELFF
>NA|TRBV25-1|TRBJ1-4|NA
TGTGCCAGCAGTGATGCAGGCTCCATCGGTGAAAAACTGTTTTTT
CASSDAGSIGEKLFF
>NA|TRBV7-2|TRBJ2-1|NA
TGTGCCAGCAGCAAAGCCGGGACTGGAAATTACAATGAGCAGTTCTTC
CASSKAGTGNYNEQFF
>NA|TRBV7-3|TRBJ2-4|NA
TGTGCCAGCAGCTTAGGGGCGAGAAACATTCAGTACTTC
CASSLGARNIQYF
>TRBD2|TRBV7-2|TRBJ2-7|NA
TGTGCCAGCAGCCTAGCGGGGAACTACGAGCAGTACTTC
CASSLAGNYEQYF
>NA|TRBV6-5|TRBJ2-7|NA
TGTGCCAGCAGTTATGGGACACCCGTTTCCTCCGAGCAGTACTTC
CASSYGTPVSSEQYF
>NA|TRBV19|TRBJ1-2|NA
TGTGCCAGTACCCCTCTCCGGGCAGACCTCTATGGCTACACCTTC
CASTPLRADLYGYTF